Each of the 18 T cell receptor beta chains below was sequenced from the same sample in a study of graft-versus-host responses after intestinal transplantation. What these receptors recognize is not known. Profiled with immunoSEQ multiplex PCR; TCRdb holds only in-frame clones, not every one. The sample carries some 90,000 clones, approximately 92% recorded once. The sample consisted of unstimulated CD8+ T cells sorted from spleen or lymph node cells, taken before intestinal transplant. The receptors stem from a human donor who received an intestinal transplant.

For the CDR3, the DNA is TGTGCCAGCGTCAAATCAGGGGGCGACACCGGGGAGCTGTTTTTT. Translated: CASVKSGGDTGELFF. The rearrangement links TRBV6-1 to TRBJ2-2; TRBD1 matches 8 bases. J gave up 3 bases and V 8 bases, and 8 bases lay outside the gene matches. The CDR3 spans 15 residues. CDR1 is MNHNS, CDR2 SASEGT, per germline.

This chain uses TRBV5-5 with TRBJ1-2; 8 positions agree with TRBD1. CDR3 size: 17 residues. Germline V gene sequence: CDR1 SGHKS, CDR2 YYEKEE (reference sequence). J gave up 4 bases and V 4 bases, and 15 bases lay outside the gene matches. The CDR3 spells CASSPGVTGAALYGYTF. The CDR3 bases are TGTGCCAGCAGCCCGGGAGTGACAGGGGCCGCACTCTATGGCTACACCTTC.

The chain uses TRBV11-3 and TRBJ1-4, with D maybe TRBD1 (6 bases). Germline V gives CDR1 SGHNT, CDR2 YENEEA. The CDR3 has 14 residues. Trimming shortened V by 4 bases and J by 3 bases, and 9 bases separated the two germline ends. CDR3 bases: TGTGCCAGCAGCTCGACAGGAGCTAATGAAAAACTGTTTTTT. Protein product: CASSSTGANEKLFF.

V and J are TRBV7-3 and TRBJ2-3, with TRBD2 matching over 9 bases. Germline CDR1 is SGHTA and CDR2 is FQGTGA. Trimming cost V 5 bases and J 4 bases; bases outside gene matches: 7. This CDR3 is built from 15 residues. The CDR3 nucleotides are TGTGCCAGCAGCACCGCTAGCGGGGTAGCAGATACGCAGTATTTT. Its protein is CASSTASGVADTQYF.

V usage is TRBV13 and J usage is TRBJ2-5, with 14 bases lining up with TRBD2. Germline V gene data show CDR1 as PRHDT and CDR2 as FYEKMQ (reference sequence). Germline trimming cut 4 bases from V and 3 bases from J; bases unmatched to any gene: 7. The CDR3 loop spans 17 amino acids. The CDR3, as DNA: TGTGCCAGCAGCTCCCTTGGGACTAGCGGGAGTGAAGAGACCCAGTACTTC. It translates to CASSSLGTSGSEETQYF.

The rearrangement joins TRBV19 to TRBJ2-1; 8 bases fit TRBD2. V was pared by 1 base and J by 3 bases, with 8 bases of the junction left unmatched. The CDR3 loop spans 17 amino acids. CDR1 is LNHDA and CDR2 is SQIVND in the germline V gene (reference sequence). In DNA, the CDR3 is TGTGCCAGTAGTATAGGACTTTTAGCGGGGAGCTACAATGAGCAGTTCTTC. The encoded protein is CASSIGLLAGSYNEQFF.

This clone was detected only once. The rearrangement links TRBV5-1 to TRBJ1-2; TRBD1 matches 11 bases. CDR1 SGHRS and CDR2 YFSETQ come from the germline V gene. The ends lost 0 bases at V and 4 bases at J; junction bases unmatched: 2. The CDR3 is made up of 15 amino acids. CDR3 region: CASSLGTGGVYGYTF. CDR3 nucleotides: TGCGCCAGCAGCTTGGGGACAGGGGGCGTCTATGGCTACACCTTC.

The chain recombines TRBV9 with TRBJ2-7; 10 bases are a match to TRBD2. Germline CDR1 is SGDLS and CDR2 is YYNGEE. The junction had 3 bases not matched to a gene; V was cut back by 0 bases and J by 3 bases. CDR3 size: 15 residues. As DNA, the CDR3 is TGTGCCAGCAGCGTAGGGCTAGCGGGGGACTACGAGCAGTACTTC. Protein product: CASSVGLAGDYEQYF.

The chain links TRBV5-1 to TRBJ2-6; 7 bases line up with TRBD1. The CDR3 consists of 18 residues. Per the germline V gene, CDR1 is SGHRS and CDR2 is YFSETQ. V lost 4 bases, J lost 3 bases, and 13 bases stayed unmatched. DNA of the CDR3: TGCGCCAGCAGCCCGGGTAGACAGGGAGCTGATGGGGCCAACGTCCTGACTTTC. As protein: CASSPGRQGADGANVLTF. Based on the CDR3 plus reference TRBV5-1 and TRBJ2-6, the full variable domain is KAGVTQTPRYLIKTRGQQVTLSCSPISGHRSVSWYQQTPGQGLQFLFEYFSETQRNKGNFPGRFSGRQFSNSRSEMNVSTLELGDSALYLCASSPGRQGADGANVLTFGAGSRLTVL.

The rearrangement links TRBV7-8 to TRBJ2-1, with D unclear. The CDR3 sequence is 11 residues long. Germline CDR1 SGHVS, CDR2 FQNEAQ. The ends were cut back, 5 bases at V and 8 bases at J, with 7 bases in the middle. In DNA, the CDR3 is TGTGCCAGCAGCCCAGGCCATGAGCAGTTCTTC. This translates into CASSPGHEQFF.

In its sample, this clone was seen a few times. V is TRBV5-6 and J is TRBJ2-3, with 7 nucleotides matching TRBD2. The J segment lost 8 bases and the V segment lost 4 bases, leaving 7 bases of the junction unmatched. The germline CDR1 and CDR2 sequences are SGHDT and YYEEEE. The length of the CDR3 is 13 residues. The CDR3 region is CASSRQPGGTQYF. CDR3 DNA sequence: TGTGCCAGCAGCCGGCAACCGGGAGGTACGCAGTATTTT.

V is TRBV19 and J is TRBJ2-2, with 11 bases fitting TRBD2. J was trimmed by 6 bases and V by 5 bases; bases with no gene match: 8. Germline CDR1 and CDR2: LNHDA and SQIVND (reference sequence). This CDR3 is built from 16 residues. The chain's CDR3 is CASSALPGLAAGELFF. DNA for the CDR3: TGTGCCAGTAGTGCACTGCCGGGACTAGCGGCCGGGGAGCTGTTTTTT.

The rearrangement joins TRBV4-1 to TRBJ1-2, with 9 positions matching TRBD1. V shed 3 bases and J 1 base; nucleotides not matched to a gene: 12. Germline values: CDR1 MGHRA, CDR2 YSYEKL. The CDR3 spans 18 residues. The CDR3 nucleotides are TGCGCCAGCAGCCAGGTGGGGGGACAGGGACTTAATAACTATGGCTACACCTTC. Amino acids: CASSQVGGQGLNNYGYTF.

CDR3 nucleotides: TGTGCCAGCAGGGATCCCGGGACTAGGTACGAGCAGTACTTC. It specifies CASRDPGTRYEQYF. The genes are TRBV6-1 and TRBJ2-5; 8 positions match TRBD2. The DNA matches TRBJ2-7 better at its end, which makes the J call doubtful. Per the germline V gene, CDR1 is MNHNS and CDR2 is SASEGT. The CDR3 spans 14 residues.

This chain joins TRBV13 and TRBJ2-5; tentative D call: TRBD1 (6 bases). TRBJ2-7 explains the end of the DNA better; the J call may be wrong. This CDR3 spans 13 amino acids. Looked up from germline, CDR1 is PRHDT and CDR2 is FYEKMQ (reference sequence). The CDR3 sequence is CASSHGDNYEQYF. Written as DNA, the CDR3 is TGTGCCAGCAGCCACGGGGACAACTACGAGCAGTACTTC.

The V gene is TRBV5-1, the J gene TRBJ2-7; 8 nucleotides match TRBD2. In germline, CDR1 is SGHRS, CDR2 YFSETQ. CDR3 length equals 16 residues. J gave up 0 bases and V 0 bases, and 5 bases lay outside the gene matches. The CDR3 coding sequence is TGCGCCAGCAGCTTGGCCTCCGGGAGGGACTCCTACGAGCAGTACTTC. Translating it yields CASSLASGRDSYEQYF.

The CDR3 nucleotides are TGTGCCAGTAGTATATACCCTAGCGGGACAAACAATGAGCAGTTCTTC. Residues: CASSIYPSGTNNEQFF. The rearrangement uses TRBV19 and TRBJ2-1, with 9 bases identical to TRBD2. Per germline, CDR1 LNHDA and CDR2 SQIVND (reference sequence). The CDR3 loop spans 16 amino acids. The trim removed 2 bases at V and 5 bases at J, leaving 7 bases unmatched.

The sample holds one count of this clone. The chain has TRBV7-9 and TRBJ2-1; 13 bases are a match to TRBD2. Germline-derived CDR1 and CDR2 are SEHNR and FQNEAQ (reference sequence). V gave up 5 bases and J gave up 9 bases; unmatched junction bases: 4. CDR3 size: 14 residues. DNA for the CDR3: TGTGCCAGCAGCGAACTAGCGGGAGGGGTTGAGCAGTTCTTC. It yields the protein CASSELAGGVEQFF.